Listed here is a single T cell receptor (beta chain). The antigen is not known. The CDR3 loop spans 15 amino acids. With 7 bases removed from V and 7 bases from J, the gap between germline ends came to 23 bases. Germline V gene sequence: CDR1 SGHAT, CDR2 FQNNGV. This record belongs to a study of identical twins. Study findings and constraints: In cord blood, abundant beta clonotypes had fewer insertions; memory showed no trend. These conclusions were based on statistical analysis (cross-sectional, not following the same donors). Out-of-frame alpha sequences shared by twins showed excess low generation probability.

TCRdb re-called the 5' RACE reads through MiXCR, storing one row per CDR3 protein. The sample contains about 150,000 distinct CDR3 sequences, 3% to 4% of which appear only once. This rearrangement joins TRBV11-2 to TRBJ2-7; a possible D gene is TRBD2 (6 bases). The receptor was derived from a man between 18 and 29 years old in good health. Sequenced: memory T cells sorted from blood. This CDR3 reads CASTPSGESIWEQYF. The CDR3, as DNA: TGTGCCAGCACACCCTCGGGAGAATCTATTTGGGAGCAGTACTTC.